A single sample gave rise to the 12 T cell receptor beta chains below, sequenced in a study of metastatic and nonmetastatic thyroid tumors. Via MiXCR, TCRdb re-called the PCR reads. The data contain 35,000 to 50,000 clones, 4% of them singletons. Thyroid surgery had not been preceded by any treatment in any patient. The sample was blood. All receptors come from a female donor with papillary thyroid cancer or a benign thyroid nodule (not recorded which). Some clones in this sample may be carry-over from other donors' samples.

V and J are TRBV27 and TRBJ2-7, with TRBD1 matching over 12 bases. Per germline, CDR1 MNHEY and CDR2 SMNVEV (reference sequence). The CDR3 is 15 amino acids. The V segment lost 2 bases and the J segment 4 bases; nucleotides outside the gene matches: 3. CDR3 region: CASSLGTGGGYEQYF. CDR3 DNA: TGTGCCAGCAGTTTAGGGACAGGGGGCGGATACGAGCAGTACTTC.

This clone was found many times. This chain connects TRBV20-1 to TRBJ2-7; 8 bases match TRBD2. This CDR3 has 19 residues. Germline V gene data show CDR1 as DFQATT and CDR2 as SNEGSKA (reference sequence). Losses at the gene ends were 5 bases for V and 0 bases for J; bases not matched to a gene: 21. CDR3 loop: CSAEEGRIIRSGNSYEQYF. For the CDR3, the DNA is TGCAGTGCTGAAGAGGGGAGAATTATTCGTAGCGGGAACTCCTACGAGCAGTACTTC.

Comment on this clone: Germline and junction disagree at one end, which may indicate a read error. The identical CDR3 is also encoded by other nucleotide sequences in the sample. Here the CDR3 reads CASSGRLGGDEQFF. As DNA, the CDR3 is TGCGCCAGCAGCGGGAGACTTGGGGGCGATGAACAGTTCTTC. J is TRBJ2-1 and V is TRBV5-1; D is possibly TRBD1 (6 bases). The CDR3 has 14 residues. CDR1 is SGHRS, CDR2 YFSETQ, per germline.

There are many counts of this clone. V and J are TRBV12-3 or TRBV12-4 and TRBJ1-1; D is unclear. V gave up 5 bases and J gave up 1 base, with 11 bases separating them. This CDR3 comprises 14 residues. For the CDR3, the DNA is TGTGCCAGCAGTCCCCTGGGAGGGAACACTGAAGCTTTCTTT. It encodes CASSPLGGNTEAFF.

The chain employs TRBV6-2 or TRBV6-3 and TRBJ1-3, with D perhaps TRBD1 (5 bases). The CDR3 runs 14 residues. V gave up 6 bases and J gave up 0 bases, with 9 bases separating them. Germline CDR1 is MNHEY and CDR2 is SVGEGT. The CDR3: CASSLGLSGNTIYF. The CDR3 region has the DNA TGTGCCAGCAGCCTGGGACTCTCTGGAAACACCATATATTTT.

The CDR3 sequence: CASSPTGQGGHEQFF. CDR3 nucleotides: TGTGCCAGCAGCCCTACGGGACAGGGTGGACATGAGCAGTTCTTC. The chain couples TRBV7-3 to TRBJ2-1; 9 bases map to TRBD1. The germline V gene has CDR1 SGHTA and CDR2 FQGTGA. V shed 5 bases, J shed 8 bases, and the junction held 10 bases outside the gene matches. CDR3 length: 15 amino acids.

This clone has just a few counts. With a much larger clone just one base away, this may be a read error. The CDR3 nucleotides read TGTGCCAGCAGCATGCGTCCCGAAGTTAATGAGCAGTTCTTC. It codes for CASSMRPEVNEQFF. The gene calls are TRBV5-5 and TRBJ2-1; D gene uncertain. Trimming took 4 bases from V and 7 from J, leaving 15 bases between them. Per the germline V gene, CDR1 is SGHKS and CDR2 is YYEKEE (reference sequence). This CDR3 is 14 amino acids long. Full variable domain (missing parts from reference TRBV5-5 and TRBJ2-1): DAGVTQSPTHLIKTRGQQVTLRCSPISGHKSVSWYQQVLGQGPQFIFQYYEKEERGRGNFPDRFSARQFPNYSSELNVNALLLGDSALYLCASSMRPEVNEQFFGPGTRLTVL.

This clone has at least ten counts. The chain employs TRBV29-1 and TRBJ2-3; TRBD1 agrees at 7 bases. Germline trimming cut 7 bases from V and 0 bases from J; bases unmatched to any gene: 13. Germline V gene lookup returns CDR1 SQVTM and CDR2 ANQGSEA. There are 16 residues in the CDR3. CDR3 region: CSARSTGQASTDTQYF. The CDR3 DNA follows: TGCAGCGCCCGCTCGACCGGACAGGCTAGCACAGATACGCAGTATTTT.

In its sample, this clone was seen many times. The chain carries TRBV28 and TRBJ2-5, with D possibly being TRBD2 (6 bases). The CDR3 length is 15 residues. V lost 6 bases and J 5 bases, leaving 19 bases between the germline ends. CDR1 MDHEN and CDR2 SYDVKM come from the germline V gene. CDR3: CASRGSPGVGETQYF. The CDR3 DNA sequence: TGTGCCAGCAGGGGCTCCCCGGGAGTAGGCGAGACCCAGTACTTC. The full variable domain, in which reference TRBV28 and TRBJ2-5 provide the parts outside the CDR3, is DVKVTQSSRYLVKRTGEKVFLECVQDMDHENMFWYRQDPGLGLRLIYFSYDVKMKEKGDIPEGYSVSREKKERFSLILESASTNQTSMYLCASRGSPGVGETQYFGPGTRLLVL.

Many counts were recorded for this clone. V and J are TRBV20-1 and TRBJ1-4, with TRBD1 as a possible D gene (5 bases). CDR1 and CDR2 from the germline V gene are DFQATT and SNEGSKA (reference sequence). Trimming took off 0 bases at V and 14 bases at J, with 13 bases between the two ends. The CDR3 has 12 amino acids. The DNA of the CDR3 is TGCAGTGCTAGAGATGACGACAGTAACCTGTTTTTT. Amino acid sequence: CSARDDDSNLFF.

The chain has TRBV2 and TRBJ2-1; the match to TRBD2 covers 11 bases. CDR1 is SNHLY, CDR2 FYNNEI, per germline. The CDR3 has 18 residues. The V gene end was trimmed by 6 bases and the J gene end by 2 bases; junction bases not matched to a gene: 12. CDR3 DNA: TGTGCCAGCAGAAGAACTACGGGACTAGCGGACGCCTACAATGAGCAGTTCTTC. It yields the protein CASRRTTGLADAYNEQFF. Full variable domain (outside the CDR3, taken from reference TRBV2 and TRBJ2-1): EPEVTQTPSHQVTQMGQEVILRCVPISNHLYFYWYRQILGQKVEFLVSFYNNEISEKSEIFDDQFSVERPDGSNFTLKIRSTKLEDSAMYFCASRRTTGLADAYNEQFFGPGTRLTVL.

This clone was picked up many times. In DNA form, the CDR3 reads TGTGCCAGCAGCGTATTTGACGGGACGAACACTGAAGCTTTCTTT. Its protein product is CASSVFDGTNTEAFF. The rearrangement joins TRBV9 to TRBJ1-1; TRBD1 is a possible D gene (5 bases). The CDR3 is 15 amino acids. From germline, CDR1 is SGDLS and CDR2 YYNGEE. V lost 1 base to trimming and J lost 1 base, with 11 bases between them.